This passage covers 32 T cell receptor beta chains from one sample sequenced in a study of Graves' ophthalmopathy and Graves' hyperthyroidism. As the template, RNA transcripts were used to amplify TCR beta CDR3 regions. An opening RT-PCR round employed HTBI primers and preceded a second-round multiplex PCR. TCRdb re-derived calls from the multiplex PCR reads in MiXCR, one entry per CDR3 protein. The repertoire includes around 1.1 million distinct CDR3 sequences, less than 45% of them detected once, and 11% sits in the top ten. The source material was peripheral blood or thyroid tissue (not recorded which). The receptors stem from an adult man with Graves' hyperthyroidism.

This clonotype was observed at least ten times. V gene TRBV2 combines with J gene TRBJ2-5; D perhaps matches TRBD2 (6 bases). The V gene lost 6 bases and the J gene lost 0 bases, with 14 bases spanning the gap. This CDR3 is built from 15 residues. Germline loops: CDR1 SNHLY, CDR2 FYNNEI. Here the CDR3 reads CASSVRLGYQETQYF. CDR3 in DNA: TGTGCCAGCAGCGTCAGACTAGGGTACCAAGAGACCCAGTACTTC.

The chain joins TRBV7-6 to TRBJ2-7, with 14 bases lining up with TRBD2. The ends lost 6 bases at V and 2 bases at J; junction bases unmatched: 6. CDR3 size: 16 residues. Per germline, CDR1 SGHVS and CDR2 FNYEAQ. CDR3 protein: CASSFAGLAGAYEQYF. DNA for the CDR3: TGTGCCAGCAGTTTTGCGGGACTAGCGGGAGCCTACGAGCAGTACTTC.

This clonotype has a count of ten or more. J is TRBJ1-5 and V is TRBV20-1; 7 bases fit TRBD1. The germline gives CDR1 DFQATT, CDR2 SNEGSKA (reference sequence). The CDR3 has 14 amino acids. With 5 bases clipped from V and 6 bases from J, the junction kept 10 bases outside the gene matches. The CDR3 is CSAPTTGVGQPQHF. The CDR3, as DNA: TGCAGTGCTCCTACTACAGGGGTCGGTCAGCCCCAGCATTTT.

Remarks on this clonotype: The junction departs from the called germline gene at one end, perhaps through a read error. CDR3 residues: CVSSGQGNGQETQYF. The CDR3 DNA reads as TGTGTCAGCAGTGGCCAGGGAAATGGTCAAGAGACCCAGTACTTC. The chain employs TRBV13 and TRBJ2-5, with D perhaps matching TRBD1 (5 bases). Germline V gives CDR1 PRHDT, CDR2 FYEKMQ (reference sequence). There are 15 residues in the CDR3.

This clonotype was seen repeatedly, ten times or more. The genes are TRBV7-9 and TRBJ1-1, with D unclear. V shed 8 bases and J shed 8 bases, with 15 bases lying between them. Germline V gene sequence: CDR1 SEHNR, CDR2 FQNEAQ (reference sequence). CDR3 length equals 12 residues. CDR3 sequence (DNA): TGTGCCAGCTCGGCTCTTAAGAAGGAAGCTTTCTTT. The encoded protein is CASSALKKEAFF.

In the case of this clonotype: A single base separates this from a much larger clone, so it may be a read error. The chain joins TRBV5-1 to TRBJ1-1; D unresolved. The germline CDR1 and CDR2 sequences are SGHRS and YFSETQ. The CDR3 loop spans 14 amino acids. The ends were cut back, 10 bases at V and 1 base at J, with 17 bases in the middle. The CDR3 DNA is TGCGCCGGCACCGTGGGAAAGGGGAACACTGAAGCTTTCTTT. Amino acid sequence: CAGTVGKGNTEAFF.

The table lists this clonotype with many counts. The V and J genes are TRBV5-1 and TRBJ1-2; D is unclear. Germline V gives CDR1 SGHRS, CDR2 YFSETQ. V was trimmed by 4 bases and J by 4 bases, leaving 11 bases between them. This CDR3 comprises 13 residues. DNA for the CDR3: TGCGCCAGCAGCGTGTGGGTGAGCTATGGCTACACCTTC. This sequence encodes CASSVWVSYGYTF. The full variable domain, completed using reference TRBV5-1 and TRBJ1-2, is KAGVTQTPRYLIKTRGQQVTLSCSPISGHRSVSWYQQTPGQGLQFLFEYFSETQRNKGNFPGRFSGRQFSNSRSEMNVSTLELGDSALYLCASSVWVSYGYTFGSGTRLTVV.

The chain couples TRBV20-1 to TRBJ1-4, with no clear D. This CDR3 has 13 residues. With 0 bases removed from V and 5 bases from J, the gap between germline ends came to 7 bases. Germline CDR1 and CDR2: DFQATT and SNEGSKA (reference sequence). CDR3 region: CSARETLNEKLFF. DNA for the CDR3: TGCAGTGCTAGAGAGACACTGAATGAAAAACTGTTTTTT.

The rearrangement joins TRBV20-1 to TRBJ1-2, with a tentative D call TRBD1 (5 bases). V was clipped by 3 bases and J by 12 bases, with 14 bases between them. The CDR3 spans 11 residues. CDR1 and CDR2 from the germline V gene are DFQATT and SNEGSKA (reference sequence). Written as DNA, the CDR3 is TGCAGTGCTAGGACTAGCGGGACTCACACCTTC. Protein product: CSARTSGTHTF.

This clonotype was recorded a few times. The chain has TRBV3-1 and TRBJ1-5, with D uncertain. Germline values: CDR1 LGHDT, CDR2 YNNKEL (reference sequence). The ends were cut back, 1 base at V and 7 bases at J, with 5 bases in the middle. This CDR3 comprises 12 residues. The DNA for the CDR3 is TGTGCCAGCAGCCAAGGGGAACAGCCCCAGCATTTT. Translation gives CASSQGEQPQHF. The full variable domain, completed using reference TRBV3-1 and TRBJ1-5, is DTAVSQTPKYLVTQMGNDKSIKCEQNLGHDTMYWYKQDSKKFLKIMFSYNNKELIINETVPNRFSPKSPDKAHLNLHINSLELGDSAVYFCASSQGEQPQHFGDGTRLSIL.

The V and J genes are TRBV5-1 and TRBJ2-7, with D possibly called TRBD1 or TRBD2 (6 bases each). The CDR3 loop spans 18 amino acids. The ends were cut back, 0 bases at V and 5 bases at J, with 24 bases in the middle. CDR1 is SGHRS and CDR2 is YFSETQ in the germline V gene. The CDR3: CASSLVGPANTGGNEQYF. In DNA, the CDR3 is TGCGCCAGCAGCTTGGTAGGTCCCGCGAACACCGGGGGCAACGAGCAGTACTTC. Together with reference TRBV5-1 and TRBJ2-7, the CDR3 gives the full variable domain: KAGVTQTPRYLIKTRGQQVTLSCSPISGHRSVSWYQQTPGQGLQFLFEYFSETQRNKGNFPGRFSGRQFSNSRSEMNVSTLELGDSALYLCASSLVGPANTGGNEQYFGPGTRLTVT.

J is TRBJ2-7 and V is TRBV5-6; 7 bases are shared with TRBD2. This CDR3 comprises 15 residues. V lost 4 bases to trimming and J lost 5 bases; unmatched junction nucleotides: 12. Germline V gives CDR1 SGHDT, CDR2 YYEEEE. CDR3 protein: CASSPLFAGVNEQYF. The CDR3 DNA reads as TGTGCCAGCAGCCCCCTATTTGCGGGAGTCAACGAGCAGTACTTC.

This sequence joins TRBV10-3 and TRBJ1-3, with D maybe TRBD1 (5 bases). V was cut by 11 bases and J by 5 bases, with 16 bases left in between. The V gene's germline CDR1 is ENHRY and CDR2 SYGVKD. There are 13 residues in the CDR3. The chain's CDR3 is CARRCQGRNTIYF. CDR3 DNA sequence: TGTGCCCGCAGGTGTCAGGGACGAAACACCATATATTTT.

The rearrangement uses TRBV25-1 and TRBJ1-2, with D perhaps TRBD1 (5 bases). Germline lookup yields CDR1 MGHDK and CDR2 SYGVNS. This CDR3 comprises 14 residues. V was cut by 5 bases and J by 8 bases, with 18 bases left in between. DNA for the CDR3: TGTGCCAGCAGTTCGAGGACAAGGGAGCGAGGCTACACCTTC. Its protein is CASSSRTRERGYTF.

The rearrangement joins TRBV7-2 to TRBJ2-7; 8 bases are shared with TRBD2. The length of the CDR3 is 16 residues. V gave up 7 bases and J gave up 3 bases; unmatched junction bases: 14. CDR1 SGHTA and CDR2 FQGNSA come from the germline V gene. The CDR3 spells CASKRRGGDGGYEQYF. CDR3 DNA sequence: TGTGCCAGCAAGAGACGGGGGGGTGACGGGGGCTACGAGCAGTACTTC. The variable domain in full, completed from reference TRBV7-2 and TRBJ2-7, reads GAGVSQSPSNKVTEKGKDVELRCDPISGHTALYWYRQSLGQGLEFLIYFQGNSAPDKSGLPSDRFSAERTGGSVSTLTIQRTQQEDSAVYLCASKRRGGDGGYEQYFGPGTRLTVT.

This clonotype has ten or more counts. The DNA of the CDR3 is TGTGCCAGCAGCCCCGGGGGTACAGGGGACTATGGCTACACCTTC. The encoded protein is CASSPGGTGDYGYTF. The chain joins TRBV9 to TRBJ1-2; 7 bases agree with TRBD1. The V and J ends lost 4 bases and 3 bases, in that order; junction bases with no gene match: 9. The CDR3 has 15 amino acids. CDR1 SGDLS and CDR2 YYNGEE come from the germline V gene. Based on the CDR3 plus reference TRBV9 and TRBJ1-2, the full variable domain is DSGVTQTPKHLITATGQRVTLRCSPRSGDLSVYWYQQSLDQGLQFLIQYYNGEERAKGNILERFSAQQFPDLHSELNLSSLELGDSALYFCASSPGGTGDYGYTFGSGTRLTVV.

This clonotype was observed at least ten times. The J gene is TRBJ1-1, the V gene TRBV5-6; D possibly corresponds to TRBD1 (5 bases). Germline V gives CDR1 SGHDT, CDR2 YYEEEE. V lost 4 bases, J lost 5 bases, and 12 bases lay in between. CDR3 size: 13 residues. The CDR3, as DNA: TGTGCCAGCAGCCGAACAGGATCAACTGAAGCTTTCTTT. Translated: CASSRTGSTEAFF.

This clonotype was counted ten times or more. This chain links TRBV12-3 or TRBV12-4 with TRBJ1-5; perhaps TRBD1 as D (6 bases). The CDR3 has 14 amino acids. V was clipped by 5 bases and J by 3 bases, with 11 bases between them. Here the CDR3 reads CASSIRQANQPQHF. The CDR3 DNA is TGTGCCAGCAGTATTCGACAGGCCAATCAGCCCCAGCATTTT.

The chain couples TRBV4-1 to TRBJ2-2, with 8 bases fitting TRBD1. The CDR3 loop spans 17 amino acids. Per germline, CDR1 MGHRA and CDR2 YSYEKL. V dropped 4 bases and J dropped 1; count of bases not matched to a gene: 8. In DNA, the CDR3 is TGCGCCAGCAGCCCGAACAACGACAGGGGGAACACCGGGGAGCTGTTTTTT. Amino acids: CASSPNNDRGNTGELFF.

The sample holds many counts of this clonotype. The rearrangement uses TRBV27 and TRBJ2-7, with D possibly TRBD1 on 5 matching bases. Per the germline V gene, CDR1 is MNHEY and CDR2 is SMNVEV (reference sequence). With 4 bases removed from V and 1 base from J, the gap between germline ends came to 14 bases. CDR3 size: 15 residues. This CDR3 is CASSSPSAGSYEQYF. CDR3 sequence (DNA): TGTGCCAGCAGTTCCCCCTCGGCAGGGTCCTACGAGCAGTACTTC.

Worth noting for this clonotype: The germline gene is not matched at one end of the junction; a read error may be the cause. The J gene is TRBJ1-6, the V gene TRBV10-3; the D is unclear. The CDR3 is made up of 16 amino acids. Per germline, CDR1 ENHRY and CDR2 SYGVKD. The CDR3 here is CASSIAPSGNNSPLHF. The CDR3 DNA sequence: TGTGCCAGCAGTATAGCGCCTTCGGGTAACAATTCACCCCTCCACTTT.

The chain joins TRBV15 to TRBJ1-2; 8 bases align to TRBD1. The CDR3 extends over 15 amino acids. The V and J ends lost 5 bases and 2 bases, in that order; junction bases with no gene match: 7. Germline V CDR1 and CDR2: LNHNV, YYDKDF (reference sequence). Here the CDR3 DNA reads TGTGCCACCAGCTCCGACAGGGGTAGAAACTATGGCTACACCTTC. It yields the protein CATSSDRGRNYGYTF. Full variable domain (outside the CDR3, taken from reference TRBV15 and TRBJ1-2): DAMVIQNPRYQVTQFGKPVTLSCSQTLNHNVMYWYQQKSSQAPKLLFHYYDKDFNNEADTPDNFQSRRPNTSFCFLDIRSPGLGDTAMYLCATSSDRGRNYGYTFGSGTRLTVV.

This clonotype appeared a few times. The chain employs TRBV7-2 and TRBJ2-2, with 9 bases fitting TRBD1. V shed 6 bases and J 9 bases; nucleotides not matched to a gene: 17. The germline V gene encodes CDR1 SGHTA and CDR2 FQGNSA. This CDR3 comprises 17 residues. DNA for the CDR3: TGTGCCAGCAGTTTCACCGGGACAGGGATGATTCTACGGGAGCTGTTTTTT. Encoded protein: CASSFTGTGMILRELFF.

This CDR3 reads CSVEGPRGGTEAFF. In DNA form, the CDR3 reads TGCAGCGTTGAAGGGCCCAGGGGCGGCACTGAAGCTTTCTTT. The chain joins TRBV29-1 to TRBJ1-1; D is possibly TRBD1 (6 bases). Per the germline V gene, CDR1 is SQVTM and CDR2 is ANQGSEA. V gave up 1 base and J gave up 4 bases, with 13 bases separating them. This CDR3 comprises 14 residues.

The CDR3 nucleotides are TGTGCCGGTCGGGACCTAGCGGGCAATTCGGTTACGCAGTATTTT. This translates into CAGRDLAGNSVTQYF. The chain joins TRBV7-9 to TRBJ2-3; TRBD2 matches at 8 bases. With V trimmed by 11 bases and J by 8 bases, 18 bases remained unmatched. CDR3 length equals 15 residues. Germline V CDR1 and CDR2: SEHNR, FQNEAQ (reference sequence).

There are many counts of this clonotype. J is TRBJ1-2 and V is TRBV20-1; weak D call: TRBD1 (5 bases). Germline-derived CDR1 and CDR2 are DFQATT and SNEGSKA (reference sequence). With 0 bases removed from V and 3 bases from J, the gap between germline ends came to 11 bases. The CDR3 has 14 amino acids. CDR3: CSAREMGPDYGYTF. As DNA, the CDR3 is TGCAGTGCTAGAGAGATGGGACCAGACTATGGCTACACCTTC.

The CDR3 bases are TGTGCCAGCAGCACAACGGGACTAGGGCTAAGTAGCACAGATACGCAGTATTTT. It encodes CASSTTGLGLSSTDTQYF. The chain couples TRBV7-3 to TRBJ2-3; 8 nucleotides match TRBD2. CDR3 size: 18 residues. The J segment lost 0 bases and the V segment lost 5 bases, leaving 13 bases of the junction unmatched. The germline gives CDR1 SGHTA, CDR2 FQGTGA.

The rearrangement links TRBV29-1 to TRBJ2-7; 10 bases map to TRBD2. This CDR3 region has 15 residues. From germline, CDR1 is SQVTM and CDR2 ANQGSEA. V shed 6 bases and J 6 bases; nucleotides not matched to a gene: 14. The CDR3 DNA reads as TGCAGCGTGGGGCCATCAGCGGGAGGGCGGGCCGAGCAGTACTTC. It encodes CSVGPSAGGRAEQYF.

Remarks on this clonotype: As the CDR3 is not closed by the conserved phenylalanine or tryptophan, this likely results from a read error. No DNA is shown, since the ends of the CDR3 on it are uncertain; the CDR3 is the one TCRdb lists. The rearrangement uses TRBV25-1 and TRBJ2-5; the table's D call, TRBD2, was not checked against the DNA. The CDR3 contains 12 residues when both ends are counted. Germline values: CDR1 MGHDK, CDR2 SYGVNS. The chain's CDR3 is CASSELDGRQNT.

The rearrangement links TRBV12-3 or TRBV12-4 to TRBJ1-4, with a weak D call TRBD1 (5 bases). V lost 6 bases and J 11 bases, leaving 16 bases between the germline ends. This CDR3 is 13 amino acids long. This CDR3 is CASSPSGGWKLFF. The CDR3, as DNA: TGTGCCAGCAGCCCCAGTGGGGGTTGGAAACTGTTTTTT.

This clonotype was seen repeatedly, ten times or more. The V gene is TRBV10-3, the J gene TRBJ2-7; TRBD2 aligns across 11 bases. The J segment lost 4 bases and the V segment lost 6 bases, leaving 2 bases of the junction unmatched. Germline lookup yields CDR1 ENHRY and CDR2 SYGVKD. CDR3 length equals 13 residues. The CDR3 DNA follows: TGTGCCATCAGCGGGACTAGCGGATACGAGCAGTACTTC. Amino acid sequence: CAISGTSGYEQYF.

To note about this clonotype: A much larger clone differs by one base, so this may be a read error. This chain uses TRBV29-1 with TRBJ2-5; 10 bases are shared with TRBD1. Trimming cost V 6 bases and J 5 bases; bases outside gene matches: 6. Germline CDR1 is SQVTM and CDR2 is ANQGSEA. The length of the CDR3 is 13 residues. The CDR3 reads CSVVGQGVETQYF. CDR3 in DNA: TGCAGCGTAGTTGGACAGGGGGTGGAGACCCAGTACTTC.